This T cell receptor (beta chain) comes out of a study of control samples from healthy donors and cancer patients. Sequenced by immunoSEQ multiplex PCR; TCRdb stores in-frame clones only, minus some. Among about 49,000 clones listed, 86% were seen once. This receptor was obtained from a woman in her fifties or sixties with lung cancer. The sequenced sample consisted of PBMCs.

The CDR3: CASSQEGGETQYF. The DNA of the CDR3 is TGTGCCAGCAGCCAAGAAGGAGGAGAGACCCAGTACTTC. The V call is TRBV4-2, the J call TRBJ2-5; the D gene is possibly TRBD2 (5 bases). This CDR3 comprises 13 residues. V was pared by 0 bases and J by 4 bases, with 6 bases between. The germline CDR1 and CDR2 sequences are LGHNA and YNFKEQ.